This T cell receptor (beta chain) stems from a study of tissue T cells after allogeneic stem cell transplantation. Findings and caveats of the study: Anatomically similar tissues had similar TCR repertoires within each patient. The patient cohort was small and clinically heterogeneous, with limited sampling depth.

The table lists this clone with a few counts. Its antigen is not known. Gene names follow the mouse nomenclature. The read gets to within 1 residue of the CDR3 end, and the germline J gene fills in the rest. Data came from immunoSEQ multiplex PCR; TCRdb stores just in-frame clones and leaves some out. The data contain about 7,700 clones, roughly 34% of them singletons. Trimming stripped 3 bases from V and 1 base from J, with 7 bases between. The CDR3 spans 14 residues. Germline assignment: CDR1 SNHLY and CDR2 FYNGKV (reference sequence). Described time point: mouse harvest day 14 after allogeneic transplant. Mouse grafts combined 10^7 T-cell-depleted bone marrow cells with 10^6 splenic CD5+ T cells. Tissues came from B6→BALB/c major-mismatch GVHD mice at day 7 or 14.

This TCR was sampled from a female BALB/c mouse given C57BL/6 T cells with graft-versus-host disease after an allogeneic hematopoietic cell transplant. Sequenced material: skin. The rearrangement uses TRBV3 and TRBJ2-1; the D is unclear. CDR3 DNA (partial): TGTGCCAGCAGCTTGCGGTCCAACTATGCTGAGCAGTTC. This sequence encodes CASSLRSNYAEQF. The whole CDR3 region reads CASSLRSNYAEQFF.